This TCR beta chain was found in a study of blood T cells in healthy people across ages. On this clonotype itself: Sequence at one end of the junction differs from germline and may be a read error.

Combining a sample-barcoded 5' primer with a J-beta primer mix, a second PCR ran for about 7 to 11 cycles. In TCRdb, the 5' RACE reads were re-called with MiXCR into one record per CDR3 protein. The sample carries about 2 million distinct CDR3 sequences, 49% recorded once. The receptor was derived from a middle-aged woman in good health. The sample was blood.

This CDR3 is CASSWDRDYGYTF. In DNA, the CDR3 is TGTGCCAGCAGCTGGGACAGGGACTATGGCTACACCTTC. V gene TRBV5-1 combines with J gene TRBJ1-2, with 9 bases identical to TRBD1. This CDR3 has 13 residues. Germline CDR1 SGHRS, CDR2 YFSETQ.